The 20 T cell receptor beta chains below were found in one sample sequenced in a study of long-term antiretroviral therapy in people with HIV. Assay version v3.0 of immunoSEQ was used, and it was run at survey level. Assay: immunoSEQ multiplex PCR; the TCRdb copy retains only in-frame clones and omits some. The sample records around 38,000 clones, about 94% being singletons. Sequenced material: unsorted PBMCs, taken around 9.2 years after starting antiretroviral therapy. The receptors originated from a man in his thirties or forties with HIV.

The genes are TRBV19 and TRBJ1-2, with D perhaps TRBD1 (6 bases). This CDR3 has 15 amino acids. Germline V gene data show CDR1 as LNHDA and CDR2 as SQIVND (reference sequence). V was cut by 3 bases and J by 7 bases, with 18 bases left in between. The CDR3 loop is CASSMNRDGVGGYTF. The DNA for the CDR3 is TGTGCCAGTAGTATGAACAGGGACGGGGTCGGTGGCTACACCTTC.

The chain uses TRBV6-1 and TRBJ1-5; TRBD1 might be the D (6 bases). The CDR3 is 18 residues long. The V end was cut by 4 bases, the J end by 0 bases, with 19 bases between. The germline V gene has CDR1 MNHNS and CDR2 SASEGT. The CDR3 loop is CASSGRDILWYSNQPQHF. The DNA of the CDR3 is TGTGCCAGCAGTGGTCGGGACATCCTCTGGTATAGCAATCAGCCCCAGCATTTT.

The chain is built from TRBV5-1 and TRBJ2-1; either TRBD1 or TRBD2 may supply D (5 bases each). The CDR3 loop spans 14 amino acids. V dropped 5 bases and J dropped 2 bases, with 11 bases sitting between them. Germline values: CDR1 SGHRS, CDR2 YFSETQ. The CDR3 DNA is TGCGCCAGCAGTTTCGGGGCAGCCTACAATGAGCAGTTCTTC. This encodes CASSFGAAYNEQFF.

The rearrangement uses TRBV2 and TRBJ2-4; TRBD1 agrees at 11 bases. Germline V gene data show CDR1 as SNHLY and CDR2 as FYNNEI. The CDR3 consists of 14 residues. With V trimmed by 8 bases and J by 1 base, 1 base remained unmatched. CDR3 protein: CASGTGGAKNIQYF. CDR3 coding DNA: TGTGCCAGCGGGACAGGGGGGGCCAAAAACATTCAGTACTTC.

V and J are TRBV19 and TRBJ1-1, with 10 bases that match TRBD1. CDR3 length equals 13 residues. J gave up 4 bases and V 6 bases, and 2 bases lay outside the gene matches. Germline values: CDR1 LNHDA, CDR2 SQIVND (reference sequence). The CDR3 spells CASRGTGVTEAFF. The CDR3 DNA sequence: TGTGCCAGTAGAGGGACAGGGGTCACTGAAGCTTTCTTT.

The chain uses TRBV7-9 and TRBJ2-1; a weak D match, TRBD2 (5 bases). This CDR3 comprises 11 residues. Trimming pared 8 bases from V and 10 bases from J, leaving 12 bases between. Germline assignment: CDR1 SEHNR and CDR2 FQNEAQ (reference sequence). CDR3 residues: CASGFGLEQFF. As DNA, the CDR3 is TGTGCCAGCGGGTTTGGACTCGAGCAGTTCTTC.

CDR3 DNA sequence: TGTGCCAGCAGCTTAGGACAGGGAATCGGCGAGCAGTACTTC. This codes for CASSLGQGIGEQYF. The V and J genes are TRBV7-9 and TRBJ2-7; the match to TRBD1 covers 7 bases. V lost 1 base and J lost 6; bases outside the gene matches: 6. Germline CDR1 SEHNR, CDR2 FQNEAQ (reference sequence). This CDR3 is 14 amino acids long.

The rearrangement uses TRBV18 and TRBJ2-5; D assignment may be TRBD1 or TRBD2 (5 bases each). Germline CDR1 and CDR2: KGHSH and LQKENI. The ends were cut back, 4 bases at V and 2 bases at J, with 11 bases in the middle. The CDR3 loop spans 14 amino acids. CDR3 residues: CASSQGTAQETQYF. The CDR3 coding sequence is TGTGCCAGCTCACAAGGGACGGCTCAAGAGACCCAGTACTTC.

V is TRBV30 and J is TRBJ2-7; D is unclear. The CDR3 loop spans 11 amino acids. The germline V gene has CDR1 GTSNPN and CDR2 SVGIG (reference sequence). V lost 2 bases, J lost 6 bases, and 8 bases lay in between. Here the CDR3 DNA reads TGTGCCTGGAGTCTGGGCTCCGAGCAGTACTTC. Its protein product is CAWSLGSEQYF.

The gene calls are TRBV4-1 and TRBJ1-3; maybe TRBD1 (6 bases). V was cut by 2 bases and J by 4 bases, with 15 bases left in between. The CDR3 is made up of 16 amino acids. Germline V lookup: CDR1 MGHRA, CDR2 YSYEKL. The CDR3 is CASSQNRGAIGNTIYF. The DNA for the CDR3 is TGCGCCAGCAGCCAAAACCGGGGGGCTATCGGAAACACCATATATTTT.

The chain links TRBV2 to TRBJ2-2; D call uncertain. V gave up 3 bases and J gave up 4 bases, with 9 bases separating them. Germline CDR1 and CDR2: SNHLY and FYNNEI. The CDR3 spans 14 residues. The chain's CDR3 is CASSDGRGTGELFF. CDR3 nucleotide sequence: TGTGCCAGCAGTGATGGGCGAGGCACCGGGGAGCTGTTTTTT.

The CDR3 spells CASSLLWAGETQYF. The CDR3 DNA sequence: TGTGCCAGCAGCCTCCTTTGGGCCGGCGAGACCCAGTACTTC. This chain uses TRBV7-2 with TRBJ2-5; D is unresolved. The CDR3 length is 14 residues. CDR1 is SGHTA and CDR2 is FQGNSA in the germline V gene. The V and J ends lost 5 bases and 5 bases respectively, with 15 bases between them.

This chain uses TRBV5-8 with TRBJ1-6; 9 bases map to TRBD1. Trimming took 4 bases from V and 8 from J; bases not matched to a gene: 7. The CDR3 contains 15 residues. Per germline, CDR1 SGHTS and CDR2 YDEGEE. CDR3 bases: TGTGCCAGCAGCCACACACAGGGGGCTGATTCACCCCTCCACTTT. This codes for CASSHTQGADSPLHF.

The genes are TRBV4-1 and TRBJ1-5; 7 positions match TRBD1. The V and J ends lost 4 bases and 2 bases, in that order; junction bases with no gene match: 20. The CDR3 runs 20 residues. The germline CDR1 and CDR2 sequences are MGHRA and YSYEKL. CDR3 protein: CASSPSVIGGPFAGNQPQHF. In DNA form, the CDR3 reads TGCGCCAGCAGCCCTTCAGTGATAGGGGGCCCTTTTGCGGGCAATCAGCCCCAGCATTTT.

This chain joins TRBV6-1 and TRBJ1-1; possibly TRBD1 for D (5 bases). Per germline, CDR1 MNHNS and CDR2 SASEGT. This CDR3 region has 13 residues. V dropped 7 bases and J dropped 3 bases, with 12 bases sitting between them. CDR3 sequence (DNA): TGTGCCAGCATGAGAATAGGGGACACTGAAGCTTTCTTT. Protein product: CASMRIGDTEAFF.

This clone was detected once. This chain connects TRBV5-1 to TRBJ1-1; D uncertain. This CDR3 has 13 amino acids. Germline V lookup: CDR1 SGHRS, CDR2 YFSETQ. V shed 4 bases and J shed 3 bases, with 10 bases lying between them. DNA of the CDR3: TGCGCCAGCAGCAACACCGCGGACACTGAAGCTTTCTTT. Translating gives CASSNTADTEAFF.

The chain has TRBV16 and TRBJ2-7; 9 bases fit TRBD1. The CDR3 has 13 residues. With 4 bases clipped from V and 6 bases from J, the junction kept 4 bases outside the gene matches. The germline V gene has CDR1 KGHSY and CDR2 FQNENV. The CDR3 region has the DNA TGTGCCAGCAGCCCGGACAGGGGATCCGAGCAGTACTTC. It codes for CASSPDRGSEQYF.

This clone was detected once. The chain carries TRBV29-1 and TRBJ2-1; TRBD2 matches at 10 bases. This CDR3 region has 12 residues. V lost 5 bases to trimming and J lost 7 bases; unmatched junction nucleotides: 2. Germline assignment: CDR1 SQVTM and CDR2 ANQGSEA. CDR3 residues: CSVKLAGNEQFF. CDR3 bases: TGCAGCGTTAAACTAGCGGGGAATGAGCAGTTCTTC.

The chain recombines TRBV19 with TRBJ2-1; D might be TRBD2 (5 bases). CDR1 and CDR2 from the germline V gene are LNHDA and SQIVND (reference sequence). The V end was cut by 8 bases, the J end by 0 bases, with 8 bases between. The length of the CDR3 is 13 residues. CDR3: CASSGSSYNEQFF. DNA for the CDR3: TGTGCCAGTTCGGGGAGCTCCTACAATGAGCAGTTCTTC. The complete variable domain, with remaining parts taken from reference TRBV19 and TRBJ2-1, reads DGGITQSPKYLFRKEGQNVTLSCEQNLNHDAMYWYRQDPGQGLRLIYYSQIVNDFQKGDIAEGYSVSREKKESFPLTVTSAQKNPTAFYLCASSGSSYNEQFFGPGTRLTVL.

The rearrangement joins TRBV10-3 to TRBJ1-1; D remains unclear. This CDR3 region has 15 residues. V was clipped by 2 bases and J by 7 bases, with 17 bases between them. Germline-derived CDR1 and CDR2 are ENHRY and SYGVKD. DNA for the CDR3: TGTGCCATCAGTGAGGAGTGGGCAGTTACTAATGAAGCTTTCTTT. Its protein product is CAISEEWAVTNEAFF.